The next 26 T cell receptor beta chains were all read from a single sample in a study of blood T cell repertoires in COVID-19. The assay was immunoSEQ multiplex PCR, and TCRdb's table has in-frame clones only and misses some. The sample holds some 200,000 clones; 75% to 85% are singletons and the top ten take roughly 1.4%. What was sequenced was peripheral blood. All receptors come from a middle-aged woman who had recovered from COVID-19.

V usage is TRBV2 and J usage is TRBJ2-5; TRBD2 matches at 11 bases. Trimming removed 8 bases from V and 0 bases from J; junction bases left unmatched: 14. This CDR3 has 18 amino acids. The germline CDR1 and CDR2 sequences are SNHLY and FYNNEI. CDR3 coding DNA: TGTGCCAGCGTCCCCCCAGAGGGACTAGCGGTGTACCAAGAGACCCAGTACTTC. It is translated as CASVPPEGLAVYQETQYF.

The V call is TRBV10-3, the J call TRBJ1-6; D gene unclear. The V end was cut by 3 bases, the J end by 10 bases, with 13 bases between. Germline V gene sequence: CDR1 ENHRY, CDR2 SYGVKD. The CDR3 runs to 14 residues. The CDR3 coding sequence is TGTGCCATCAGTGATAGGCAGGCGCAATCACCCCTCCACTTT. Translation gives CAISDRQAQSPLHF.

The chain employs TRBV28 and TRBJ1-1, with D perhaps matching TRBD1 (6 bases). V was trimmed by 2 bases and J by 3 bases, leaving 16 bases between them. The CDR3 length is 16 residues. CDR1 is MDHEN, CDR2 SYDVKM, per germline. In DNA form, the CDR3 reads TGTGCCAGCAGTTTAGATACAGGGTTGAGGTACACTGAAGCTTTCTTT. Amino acids: CASSLDTGLRYTEAFF.

The CDR3 bases are TGTGCCAGCAGTTACCGCCCCCGGCAGGGGGCGTGGGACACTGAAGCTTTCTTT. This codes for CASSYRPRQGAWDTEAFF. The chain carries TRBV6-2 or TRBV6-3 and TRBJ1-1; 8 nucleotides agree with TRBD1. V trimming: 2 bases; J trimming: 3 bases; junction bases outside the gene matches: 14. The V gene's germline CDR1 is MNHEY and CDR2 SVGEGT. The CDR3 length is 18 residues.

The CDR3 DNA reads TGTGCCAGCAGCCCAGGGATTGGGGGCAGGGCTACCGACGAGCAGTACTTC. Its protein product is CASSPGIGGRATDEQYF. The rearrangement joins TRBV7-9 to TRBJ2-7, with a tentative D call TRBD1 (6 bases). This CDR3 spans 17 amino acids. V was trimmed by 5 bases and J by 5 bases, leaving 25 bases between them. The germline V gene encodes CDR1 SEHNR and CDR2 FQNEAQ (reference sequence).

The V gene is TRBV27, the J gene TRBJ2-5; D gene uncertain. Germline V gives CDR1 MNHEY, CDR2 SMNVEV (reference sequence). V was trimmed by 5 bases and J by 1 base, leaving 8 bases between them. The CDR3 is made up of 13 amino acids. The CDR3 region is CASSPNFQETQYF. In DNA form, the CDR3 reads TGTGCCAGCAGTCCAAACTTCCAAGAGACCCAGTACTTC.

This rearrangement joins TRBV27 to TRBJ2-7, with 11 bases fitting TRBD1. The length of the CDR3 is 15 residues. Germline CDR1 reads MNHEY; CDR2 reads SMNVEV (reference sequence). J gave up 6 bases and V 4 bases, and 8 bases lay outside the gene matches. CDR3 sequence reads: CASSSPGQGASEQYF. The CDR3 DNA follows: TGTGCCAGCAGTTCCCCCGGACAGGGGGCCTCCGAGCAGTACTTC.

In its sample, this clone was seen once. The chain employs TRBV9 and TRBJ2-3, with 7 bases that match TRBD1. The trim removed 2 bases at V and 0 bases at J, leaving 9 bases unmatched. This CDR3 has 17 residues. Per the germline V gene, CDR1 is SGDLS and CDR2 is YYNGEE. CDR3 region: CASSVSSTGPSTDTQYF. For the CDR3, the DNA is TGTGCCAGCAGCGTCAGTTCGACAGGGCCTAGCACAGATACGCAGTATTTT.

Written as DNA, the CDR3 is TGTGCCAGCAGCGGTGAGGTCGAGCAGTACTTC. This encodes CASSGEVEQYF. The chain couples TRBV4-2 to TRBJ2-7; no reliable D call. CDR3 size: 11 residues. V lost 5 bases, J lost 6 bases, and 8 bases lay in between. Germline loops: CDR1 LGHNA, CDR2 YNFKEQ.

This clone was picked up a small number of times. The chain recombines TRBV7-3 with TRBJ2-1, with TRBD2 identical over 13 bases. The germline gives CDR1 SGHTA, CDR2 FQGTGA. This CDR3 is 15 amino acids long. V lost 4 bases, J lost 9 bases, and 6 bases stayed unmatched. CDR3 in DNA: TGTGCCAGCAGCTACGGACTAGCGGGGGACTCTGAGCAGTTCTTC. Translating gives CASSYGLAGDSEQFF.

The chain links TRBV7-9 to TRBJ1-1; a weak D match, TRBD1 (6 bases). Looked up from germline, CDR1 is SEHNR and CDR2 is FQNEAQ (reference sequence). Deletions cut 7 bases from V and 1 base from J, with 10 bases between. The length of the CDR3 is 13 residues. The CDR3 DNA is TGTGCCAGCAAGGGACAAGAGAACACTGAAGCTTTCTTT. This encodes CASKGQENTEAFF.

The chain uses TRBV4-3 and TRBJ2-4; the D gene is possibly TRBD2 (6 bases). CDR1 is LGHNA, CDR2 YSLEER, per germline. CDR3 size: 17 residues. Trimming took off 1 base at V and 2 bases at J, with 15 bases between the two ends. DNA of the CDR3: TGCGCCAGCAGCCAAGGGTTGTCGCGGGGTACCAAAAACATTCAGTACTTC. Protein product: CASSQGLSRGTKNIQYF.

The gene calls are TRBV6-1 and TRBJ1-2; a weak D match, TRBD1 (6 bases). V was shortened by 1 base and J by 8 bases, with 14 bases between the two germline ends. Per germline, CDR1 MNHNS and CDR2 SASEGT. This CDR3 spans 14 amino acids. DNA for the CDR3: TGTGCCAGCAGTGAAGGGGGGGAGGGGGAAGGCTACACCTTC. Translation: CASSEGGEGEGYTF.

This chain connects TRBV7-8 to TRBJ1-3; D possibly corresponds to TRBD1 (6 bases). The CDR3 spans 15 residues. Germline V lookup: CDR1 SGHVS, CDR2 FQNEAQ. The ends were cut back, 3 bases at V and 2 bases at J, with 11 bases in the middle. The CDR3 DNA reads as TGTGCCAGCAGCTTTACCGGGACAACTGGAAACACCATATATTTT. Translating gives CASSFTGTTGNTIYF.

V and J are TRBV3-1 (or the pseudogene TRBV3-2) and TRBJ1-1; D uncertain. Trimming took off 0 bases at V and 1 base at J, with 9 bases between the two ends. The CDR3 contains 15 residues. Germline-derived CDR1 and CDR2 are LGHDT and YNNKEL (reference sequence). CDR3 coding DNA: TGTGCCAGCAGCCAAGAATCCGGCGGGAACACTGAAGCTTTCTTT. Protein sequence: CASSQESGGNTEAFF.

The rearrangement uses TRBV4-3 and TRBJ2-7; possibly TRBD1 for D (5 bases). Trimming removed 4 bases at V and 0 bases at J, with 19 bases between. The V gene's germline CDR1 is LGHNA and CDR2 YSLEER. CDR3 length: 17 residues. The DNA for the CDR3 is TGCGCCAGCAGCCCGGGTACAAGGGGATGGGGCTCCTACGAGCAGTACTTC. This translates into CASSPGTRGWGSYEQYF.

The V gene is TRBV12-3 or TRBV12-4, the J gene TRBJ1-1; weak D call: TRBD1 (5 bases). The V end was cut by 3 bases, the J end by 4 bases, with 9 bases between. CDR3 size: 13 residues. CDR3 coding DNA: TGTGCCAGCAGTTTGGGGGGTTTCACTGAAGCTTTCTTT. Protein: CASSLGGFTEAFF.

Comment on this clone: This sample also contains other DNA sequences that code for the same CDR3. This chain links TRBV10-3 with TRBJ1-1, with D unresolved. In germline, CDR1 is ENHRY, CDR2 SYGVKD. The length of the CDR3 is 13 residues. Trimming removed 4 bases from V and 0 bases from J, with 6 bases in between. For the CDR3, the DNA is TGTGCCATCAGTGGTGAGATGAACACTGAAGCTTTCTTT. It is translated as CAISGEMNTEAFF.

This clone was seen just once. The chain recombines TRBV21-1 with TRBJ1-1; the table's D call, TRBD1, was not checked against the DNA. TRBV21-1 is given as a pseudogene. The CDR3 contains 14 residues. The CDR3 sequence is CASLPQSILTEAFF. DNA for the CDR3: TGTGCCAGCCTCCCGCAGTCGATTCTCACTGAAGCTTTCTTT.

The chain carries TRBV5-1 and TRBJ2-7; D perhaps matches TRBD1 (6 bases). Trimming removed 0 bases at V and 6 bases at J, with 13 bases between. Germline V gives CDR1 SGHRS, CDR2 YFSETQ. The CDR3 spans 14 residues. The CDR3 sequence is CASSLGGTRGEQYF. The CDR3 DNA reads TGCGCCAGCAGCTTGGGAGGGACAAGGGGCGAGCAGTACTTC.

This rearrangement joins TRBV7-9 to TRBJ1-2; D is undetermined. CDR3 length: 11 residues. The ends were cut back, 4 bases at V and 8 bases at J, with 8 bases in the middle. CDR1 is SEHNR, CDR2 FQNEAQ, per germline (reference sequence). The CDR3 loop reads CASSSGVGYTF. The CDR3 bases are TGTGCCAGCAGCTCCGGGGTCGGCTACACCTTC.

The V gene is TRBV25-1, the J gene TRBJ2-3; maybe TRBD1 (6 bases). The CDR3 has 16 residues. Germline V gene data show CDR1 as MGHDK and CDR2 as SYGVNS. V shed 3 bases and J shed 4 bases, with 17 bases lying between them. The CDR3 loop is CASSDPQGPSADTQYF. The CDR3 region has the DNA TGTGCCAGCAGTGATCCTCAGGGGCCCAGCGCAGATACGCAGTATTTT.

DNA for the CDR3: TGTGCCAGCAGCTCCGGTGAGCCTTGGCAGTTCTTC. This codes for CASSSGEPWQFF. This chain joins TRBV11-2 and TRBJ2-1; D is unresolved. Trimming pared 4 bases from V and 12 bases from J, leaving 13 bases between. The germline CDR1 and CDR2 sequences are SGHAT and FQNNGV. The length of the CDR3 is 12 residues. The full variable domain, in which reference TRBV11-2 and TRBJ2-1 provide the parts outside the CDR3, is EAGVAQSPRYKIIEKRQSVAFWCNPISGHATLYWYQQILGQGPKLLIQFQNNGVVDDSQLPKDRFSAERLKGVDSTLKIQPAKLEDSAVYLCASSSGEPWQFFGPGTRLTVL.

The gene calls are TRBV2 and TRBJ2-3, with 7 bases identical to TRBD2. V shed 8 bases, J shed 1 base, and the junction held 3 bases outside the gene matches. The germline CDR1 and CDR2 sequences are SNHLY and FYNNEI. The CDR3 has 13 residues. The CDR3 DNA sequence: TGTGCCAGCTGCCGGGGGGGCACAGATACGCAGTATTTT. Amino acids: CASCRGGTDTQYF.

The chain recombines TRBV4-3 with TRBJ2-1, with 7 bases fitting TRBD1. Unmatched junction bases numbered 8, after V lost 2 bases and J lost 4 bases. Per the germline V gene, CDR1 is LGHNA and CDR2 is YSLEER. The CDR3 runs 16 residues. CDR3 DNA sequence: TGCGCCAGCAGCCAACCTACAGGGGTGGCTTACAATGAGCAGTTCTTC. Amino acids: CASSQPTGVAYNEQFF.

This rearrangement joins TRBV4-2 to TRBJ2-6; 11 bases align to TRBD2. The ends lost 0 bases at V and 0 bases at J; junction bases unmatched: 10. CDR1 is LGHNA, CDR2 YNFKEQ, per germline. CDR3 length: 21 amino acids. The CDR3, as DNA: TGTGCCAGCAGCCAAGATGGTACTAGCGGGGGCCTTAGCTCTGGGGCCAACGTCCTGACTTTC. Its protein is CASSQDGTSGGLSSGANVLTF.